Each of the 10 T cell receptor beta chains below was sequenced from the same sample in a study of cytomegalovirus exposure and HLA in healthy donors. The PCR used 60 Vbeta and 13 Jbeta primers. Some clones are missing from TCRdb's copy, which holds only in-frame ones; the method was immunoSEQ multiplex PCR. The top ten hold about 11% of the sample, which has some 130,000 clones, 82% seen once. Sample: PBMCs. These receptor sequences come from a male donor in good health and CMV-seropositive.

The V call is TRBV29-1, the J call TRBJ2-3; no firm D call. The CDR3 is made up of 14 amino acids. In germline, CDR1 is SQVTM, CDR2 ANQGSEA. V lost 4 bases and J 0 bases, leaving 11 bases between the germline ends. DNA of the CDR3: TGCAGCGTTGCTATGTCCACTAGCACAGATACGCAGTATTTT. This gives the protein CSVAMSTSTDTQYF.

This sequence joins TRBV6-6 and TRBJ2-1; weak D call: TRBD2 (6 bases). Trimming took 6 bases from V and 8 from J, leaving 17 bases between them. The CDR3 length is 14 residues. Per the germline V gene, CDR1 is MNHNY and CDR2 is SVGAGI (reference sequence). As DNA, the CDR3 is TGTGCCAGCAGGGCCTCCGGGACTTCCGATGAGCAGTTCTTC. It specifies CASRASGTSDEQFF.

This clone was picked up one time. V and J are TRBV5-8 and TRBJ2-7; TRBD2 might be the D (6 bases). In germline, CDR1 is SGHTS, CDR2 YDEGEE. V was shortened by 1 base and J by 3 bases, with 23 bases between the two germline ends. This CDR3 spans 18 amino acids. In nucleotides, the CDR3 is TGTGCCAGCAGCTTGAGATCGGTGGGAGGCCCCTTCGTCTACGAGCAGTACTTC. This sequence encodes CASSLRSVGGPFVYEQYF.

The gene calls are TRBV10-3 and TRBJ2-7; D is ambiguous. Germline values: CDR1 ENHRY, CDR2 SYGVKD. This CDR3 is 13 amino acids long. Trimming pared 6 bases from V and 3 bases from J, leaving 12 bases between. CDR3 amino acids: CAIRPDKYYEQYF. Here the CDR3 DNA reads TGTGCCATCAGACCAGACAAGTACTACGAGCAGTACTTC.

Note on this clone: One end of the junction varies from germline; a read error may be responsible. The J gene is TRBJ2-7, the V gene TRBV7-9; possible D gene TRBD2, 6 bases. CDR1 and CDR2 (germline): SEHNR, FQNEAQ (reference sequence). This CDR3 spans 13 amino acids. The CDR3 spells CSSTGGNYYEQYF. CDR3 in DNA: TGTTCCAGCACCGGAGGGAATTACTACGAGCAGTACTTC.

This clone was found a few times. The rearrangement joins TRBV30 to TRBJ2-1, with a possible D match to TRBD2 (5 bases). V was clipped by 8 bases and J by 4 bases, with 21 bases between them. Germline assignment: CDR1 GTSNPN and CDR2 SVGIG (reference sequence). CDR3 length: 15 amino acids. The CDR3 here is CALEVVSDEYNEQFF. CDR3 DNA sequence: TGTGCCCTGGAGGTGGTTAGCGATGAGTACAATGAGCAGTTCTTC.

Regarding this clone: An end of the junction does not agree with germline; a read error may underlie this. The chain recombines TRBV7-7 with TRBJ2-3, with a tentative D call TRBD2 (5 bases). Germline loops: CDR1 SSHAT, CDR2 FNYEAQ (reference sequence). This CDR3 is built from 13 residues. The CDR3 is CASSLLGADTQYF. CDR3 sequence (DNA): TGTGCTAGCAGCTTACTGGGAGCAGATACGCAGTATTTT.

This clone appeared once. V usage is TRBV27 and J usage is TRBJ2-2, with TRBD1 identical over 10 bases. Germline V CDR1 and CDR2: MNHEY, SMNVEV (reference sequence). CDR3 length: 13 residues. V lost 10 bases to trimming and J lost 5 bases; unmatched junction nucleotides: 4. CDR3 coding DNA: TGTGCCATCTCGGACAGGGGGACCGGGGAGCTGTTTTTT. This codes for CAISDRGTGELFF.

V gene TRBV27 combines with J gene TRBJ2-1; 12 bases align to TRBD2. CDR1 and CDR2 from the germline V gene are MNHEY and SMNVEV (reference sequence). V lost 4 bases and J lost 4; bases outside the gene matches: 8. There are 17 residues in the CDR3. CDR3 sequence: CASSSVTTSGGYNEQFF. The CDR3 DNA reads TGTGCCAGCAGTTCGGTGACGACTAGCGGGGGATACAATGAGCAGTTCTTC.

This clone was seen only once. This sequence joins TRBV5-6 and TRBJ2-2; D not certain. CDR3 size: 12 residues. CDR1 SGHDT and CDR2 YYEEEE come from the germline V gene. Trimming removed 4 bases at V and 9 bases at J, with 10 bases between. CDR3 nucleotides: TGTGCCAGCAGCGTCGGAGCCAGGGAGCTGTTTTTT. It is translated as CASSVGARELFF. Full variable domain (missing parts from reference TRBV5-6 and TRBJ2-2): DAGVTQSPTHLIKTRGQQVTLRCSPKSGHDTVSWYQQALGQGPQFIFQYYEEEERQRGNFPDRFSGHQFPNYSSELNVNALLLGDSALYLCASSVGARELFFGEGSRLTVL.